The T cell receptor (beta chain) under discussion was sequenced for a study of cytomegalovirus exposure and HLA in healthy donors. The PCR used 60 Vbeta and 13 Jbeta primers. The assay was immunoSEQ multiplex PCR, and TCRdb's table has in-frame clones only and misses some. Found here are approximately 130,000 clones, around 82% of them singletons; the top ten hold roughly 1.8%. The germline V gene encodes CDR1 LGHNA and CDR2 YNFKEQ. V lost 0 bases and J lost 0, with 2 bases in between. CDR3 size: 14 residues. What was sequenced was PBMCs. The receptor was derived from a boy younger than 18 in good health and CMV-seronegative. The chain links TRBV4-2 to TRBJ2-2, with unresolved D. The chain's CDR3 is CASSQDTNTGELFF. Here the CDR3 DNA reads TGTGCCAGCAGCCAAGACACGAACACCGGGGAGCTGTTTTTT.